Listed below are T cell receptor beta chains from one sample, sequenced in a study of T cells after yellow fever vaccination. TCRdb independently ran MiXCR on the 5' RACE reads; one entry per CDR3 protein. The sample lists around 310,000 distinct CDR3 sequences, approximately 3.9% seen once, with about 20% in the top ten. The starting material was PBMCs, obtained on the day of the yellow fever booster vaccination. Receptors were obtained from a man aged 18 to 30 who received the YFV17D yellow fever vaccine. Both conserved end residues are part of each CDR3. The D gene is left open where the match is weak. Clone size is not always given. Where it is, it says once, few, many or a class for expanded clones.

D gene,CDR3 length,V gene,J gene,clone size,CDR3 protein,CDR3 DNA
NA,17,TRBV7-9,TRBJ2-1,many,CASSLARGRGAYNEQFF,TGTGCCAGCAGCTTAGCGCGGGGCAGGGGGGCCTACAATGAGCAGTTCTTC
NA,14,TRBV20-1,TRBJ2-3,many,CSAQASGPTDTQYF,TGCAGTGCTCAGGCCTCGGGGCCCACAGATACGCAGTATTTT
NA,16,TRBV5-1,TRBJ1-6,few,CASSLDLVVFNSPLHF,TGCGCCAGCAGCTTGGACCTCGTGGTTTTTAATTCACCCCTCCACTTT
NA,13,TRBV7-2,TRBJ2-7,few,CASSPPGFYEQYF,TGTGCCAGCAGCCCTCCAGGTTTCTACGAGCAGTACTTC
NA,14,TRBV18,TRBJ2-2,few,CASSRQGGTGELFF,TGTGCCAGCTCACGACAAGGTGGGACCGGGGAGCTGTTTTTT
NA,15,TRBV3-1,TRBJ2-1,many,CASSRRGGSGNEQFF,TGTGCCAGCAGCCGGAGAGGGGGTTCCGGCAATGAGCAGTTCTTC
TRBD1,16,TRBV9,TRBJ2-7,many,CASSVGVGTGTPEQYF,TGTGCCAGCAGCGTGGGCGTGGGGACAGGGACCCCCGAGCAGTACTTC
NA,15,TRBV7-9,TRBJ2-7,many,CASSLLHRAGDEQYF,TGTGCCAGCAGCTTACTTCACAGGGCAGGGGACGAGCAGTACTTC
NA,14,TRBV20-1,TRBJ1-5,few,CSARESRGMQPQHF,TGCAGTGCTAGAGAAAGCCGGGGGATGCAGCCCCAGCATTTT
NA,13,TRBV6-1,TRBJ1-2,NA,CASRMGPSNGYTF,TGTGCCAGCAGGATGGGACCTTCCAATGGCTACACCTTC
NA,15,TRBV28,TRBJ2-5,many,CASIGSQGLEETQYF,TGTGCCAGCATCGGTTCCCAGGGCTTGGAAGAGACCCAGTACTTC
NA,13,TRBV5-1,TRBJ2-3,NA,CASSDRNTDTQYF,TGCGCCAGCAGCGATAGAAACACAGATACGCAGTATTTT
TRBD2,16,TRBV4-1,TRBJ2-7,many,CASSQEGLGGYYEQYF,TGCGCCAGCAGCCAAGAAGGCCTCGGGGGGTATTACGAGCAGTACTTC
NA,14,TRBV7-2,TRBJ1-3,few,CASGSLSSGNTIYF,TGTGCCAGCGGGTCGTTATCCTCTGGAAACACCATATATTTT
TRBD1,15,TRBV4-3,TRBJ2-3,many,CASSSLDRETRTQYF,TGCGCCAGCAGCTCCTTGGACAGGGAGACACGGACGCAGTATTTT
NA,15,TRBV5-5,TRBJ2-2,many,CASSLGAWNTGELFF,TGTGCCAGCAGCTTGGGGGCCTGGAACACCGGGGAGCTGTTTTTT
NA,13,TRBV11-2,TRBJ1-1,NA,CASSRPGNTEAFF,TGTGCCAGCAGCCGCCCGGGGAACACTGAAGCTTTCTTT
NA,12,TRBV5-1,TRBJ1-2,few,CASRPTRDGYTF,TGCGCCAGCAGACCGACGAGGGATGGCTACACCTTC
NA,15,TRBV12-3/TRBV12-4,TRBJ2-6,few,CASSLLPPGANVLTF,TGTGCCAGCAGTTTACTACCTCCTGGGGCCAACGTCCTGACTTTC
TRBD1,15,TRBV15,TRBJ1-4,many,CATSVSRGRYEKLFF,TGTGCCACCAGCGTTTCCAGGGGGCGCTACGAAAAACTGTTTTTT
NA,15,TRBV5-1,TRBJ2-3,many,CASRWGRGFTDTQYF,TGCGCCAGCAGGTGGGGTCGGGGATTCACAGATACGCAGTATTTT
NA,13,TRBV12-3/TRBV12-4,TRBJ2-7,NA,CASSPGALRQQYF,TGTGCCAGCAGTCCCGGAGCCCTGCGTCAGCAGTACTTC
NA,17,TRBV9,TRBJ1-1,NA,CASRDLGRVLSTTEAFF,TGTGCCAGCAGGGACTTAGGGCGCGTACTATCCACCACTGAAGCTTTCTTT
TRBD1,15,TRBV9,TRBJ1-6,many,CASSATTTGDSPLHF,TGTGCCAGCAGCGCAACTACAACAGGGGATTCACCCCTCCACTTT
NA,16,TRBV4-2,TRBJ1-1,many,CASSPFKGLEDTEAFF,TGTGCCAGCAGCCCATTCAAGGGGTTAGAGGACACTGAAGCTTTCTTT
NA,13,TRBV6-2/TRBV6-3,TRBJ2-1,many,CASTDRGYNEQFF,TGTGCCAGCACGGACAGAGGCTACAATGAGCAGTTCTTC
NA,17,TRBV5-1,TRBJ1-4,many,CASSLQGRTALGEKLFF,TGCGCCAGCAGCTTGCAGGGAAGGACCGCCCTGGGTGAAAAACTGTTTTTT
NA,13,TRBV4-1,TRBJ2-5,many,CASSRIGVGTQYF,TGCGCCAGCAGTCGGATCGGGGTTGGGACCCAGTACTTC
TRBD1,17,TRBV3-1,TRBJ2-3,few,CASSPRPGTGETDTQYF,TGTGCCAGCAGCCCGAGGCCCGGGACAGGGGAGACAGATACGCAGTATTTT
NA,14,TRBV11-2,TRBJ2-2,many,CASRIDVNTGELFF,TGTGCCAGCAGGATCGACGTGAACACCGGGGAGCTGTTTTTT
NA,15,TRBV6-5,TRBJ1-2,few,CASSWRIGQGNGYTF,TGTGCCAGCAGTTGGCGAATAGGGCAGGGAAATGGCTACACCTTC
TRBD2,18,TRBV9,TRBJ2-6,few,CASSSFLGGGAGANVLTF,TGTGCCAGCAGCTCTTTTCTTGGCGGGGGGGCTGGGGCCAACGTCCTGACTTTC
NA,16,TRBV27,TRBJ2-1,many,CASSFSSGGTYNEQFF,TGTGCCAGCAGTTTCTCTTCTGGCGGAACGTACAATGAGCAGTTCTTC
NA,13,TRBV29-1,TRBJ2-2,many,CSVAGNPTGELFF,TGCAGCGTCGCCGGCAACCCCACCGGGGAGCTGTTTTTT
TRBD2,15,TRBV9,TRBJ2-5,many,CASSPGLAVQETQYF,TGTGCCAGCAGCCCCGGACTAGCGGTCCAAGAGACCCAGTACTTC
NA,17,TRBV7-6,TRBJ2-5,NA,CASSLVWGGANVDTQYF,TGTGCCAGCAGCTTAGTTTGGGGGGGGGCCAACGTCGATACCCAGTACTTC
TRBD2,16,TRBV11-2,TRBJ2-5,few,CASSPTLAARQETQYF,TGTGCCAGCAGCCCCACTCTAGCGGCTCGACAAGAGACCCAGTACTTC
NA,14,TRBV6-5,TRBJ1-1,few,CASRQGLANTEAFF,TGTGCCAGCAGGCAGGGTTTGGCGAACACTGAAGCTTTCTTT
NA,14,TRBV7-3,TRBJ2-5,many,CASSLRASQETQYF,TGTGCCAGCAGCTTAAGGGCTAGCCAAGAGACCCAGTACTTC
NA,14,TRBV5-1,TRBJ1-1,many,CASSARLIGTEAFF,TGCGCCAGCAGCGCCAGACTTATTGGCACTGAAGCTTTCTTT
TRBD2,12,TRBV20-1,TRBJ2-3,many,CSAGLAGIEQYF,TGCAGTGCTGGTCTAGCGGGGATTGAGCAGTATTTT
NA,14,TRBV27,TRBJ1-2,many,CASRPSPSFNGYTF,TGTGCCAGCCGCCCCAGTCCGAGTTTCAACGGCTACACCTTC
NA,16,TRBV4-3,TRBJ2-2,many,CASSQDPVRVSGELFF,TGCGCCAGCAGCCAAGATCCGGTACGGGTCTCCGGGGAGCTGTTTTTT
TRBD1,16,TRBV4-3,TRBJ1-2,few,CASSQDVRDRGLGYTF,TGCGCCAGCAGCCAAGACGTTCGTGACAGGGGGCTTGGCTACACCTTC
NA,14,TRBV7-9,TRBJ2-2,many,CASSPRTGTGELFF,TGTGCCAGCAGCCCTCGAACTGGCACCGGGGAGCTGTTTTTT
NA,14,TRBV7-2,TRBJ2-7,many,CASSQRQESWEQYF,TGTGCCAGCAGCCAAAGACAGGAGTCGTGGGAGCAGTACTTC
NA,17,TRBV27,TRBJ2-2,few,CASSLLVTGRSTGELFF,TGTGCCAGCAGTTTATTGGTTACAGGGAGGAGCACCGGGGAGCTGTTTTTT
NA,15,TRBV7-2,TRBJ2-7,NA,CASSVQGQGTYEQYF,TGTGCCAGCAGCGTACAGGGCCAAGGAACCTACGAGCAGTACTTC
NA,16,TRBV20-1,TRBJ2-2,many,CSARAGTGEKYGELFF,TGCAGTGCTAGAGCTGGAACAGGTGAAAAGTACGGGGAGCTGTTTTTT
NA,15,TRBV5-1,TRBJ1-4,many,CASSLQGPTNEKLFF,TGCGCCAGCAGCTTGCAGGGCCCAACTAATGAAAAACTGTTTTTT
TRBD2,16,TRBV5-1,TRBJ2-3,NA,CASSRSASGSTDTQYF,TGCGCCAGCAGCCGGTCGGCTAGCGGGAGCACAGATACGCAGTATTTT
TRBD1,13,TRBV5-1,TRBJ1-6,NA,CASRPGQGSPLHF,TGCGCCAGCAGACCAGGACAGGGGTCACCCCTCCACTTT
NA,14,TRBV7-6,TRBJ2-5,many,CASSSGAREETQYF,TGTGCCAGCAGCTCGGGAGCTAGGGAAGAGACCCAGTACTTC
TRBD2,19,TRBV7-9,TRBJ2-5,many,CASSLEAAPASGVQETQYF,TGTGCCAGCAGCTTAGAGGCTGCACCAGCTAGCGGGGTCCAAGAGACCCAGTACTTC
TRBD1,16,TRBV5-1,TRBJ1-4,NA,CASSNGTGITNEKLFF,TGCGCCAGCAGCAACGGGACAGGAATTACGAATGAAAAACTGTTTTTT
NA,13,TRBV7-3,TRBJ2-3,many,CASSLMASDTQYF,TGTGCCAGCAGCTTAATGGCATCAGATACGCAGTATTTT
NA,13,TRBV6-4,TRBJ2-2,few,CASSDSDSGELFF,TGTGCCAGCAGTGACTCTGACTCCGGGGAGCTGTTTTTT